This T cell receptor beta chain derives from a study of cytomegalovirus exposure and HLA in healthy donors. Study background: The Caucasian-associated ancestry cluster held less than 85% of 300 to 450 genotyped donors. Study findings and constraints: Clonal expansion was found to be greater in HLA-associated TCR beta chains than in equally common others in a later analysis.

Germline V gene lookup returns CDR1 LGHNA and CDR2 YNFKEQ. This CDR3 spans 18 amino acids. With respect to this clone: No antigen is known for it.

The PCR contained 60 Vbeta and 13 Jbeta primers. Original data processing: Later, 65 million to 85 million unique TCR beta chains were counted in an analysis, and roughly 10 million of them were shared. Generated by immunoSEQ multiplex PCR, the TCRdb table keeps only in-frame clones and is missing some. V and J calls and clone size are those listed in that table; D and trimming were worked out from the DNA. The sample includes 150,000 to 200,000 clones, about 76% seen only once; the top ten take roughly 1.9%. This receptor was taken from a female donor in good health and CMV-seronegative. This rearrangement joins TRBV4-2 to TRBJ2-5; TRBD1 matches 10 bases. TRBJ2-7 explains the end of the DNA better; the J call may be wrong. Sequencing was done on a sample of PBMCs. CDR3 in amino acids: CASSPDPFPGQGSYEQYF. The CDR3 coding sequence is TGTGCCAGCAGCCCGGACCCCTTTCCGGGACAGGGGTCCTACGAGCAGTACTTC.